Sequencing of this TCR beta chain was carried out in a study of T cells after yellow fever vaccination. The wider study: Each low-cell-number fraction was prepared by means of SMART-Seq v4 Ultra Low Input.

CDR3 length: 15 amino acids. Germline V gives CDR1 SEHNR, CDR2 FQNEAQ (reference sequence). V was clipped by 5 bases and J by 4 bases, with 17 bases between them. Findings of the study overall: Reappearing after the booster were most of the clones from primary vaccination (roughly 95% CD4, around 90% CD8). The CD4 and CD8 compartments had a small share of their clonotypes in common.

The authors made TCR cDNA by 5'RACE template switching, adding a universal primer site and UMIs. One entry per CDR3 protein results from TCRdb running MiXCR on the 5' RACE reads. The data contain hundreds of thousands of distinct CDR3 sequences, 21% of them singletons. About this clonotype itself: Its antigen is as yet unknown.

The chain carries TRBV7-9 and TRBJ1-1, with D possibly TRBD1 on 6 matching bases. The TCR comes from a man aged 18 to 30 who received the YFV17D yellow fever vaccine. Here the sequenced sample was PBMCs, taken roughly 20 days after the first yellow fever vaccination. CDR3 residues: CASSPQQGGVTEAFF. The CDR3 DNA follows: TGTGCCAGCAGCCCACAACAGGGAGGCGTCACTGAAGCTTTCTTT. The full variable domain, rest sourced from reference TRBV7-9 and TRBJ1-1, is DTGVSQNPRHKITKRGQNVTFRCDPISEHNRLYWYRQTLGQGPEFLTYFQNEAQLEKSRLLSDRFSAERPKGSFSTLEIQRTEQGDSAMYLCASSPQQGGVTEAFFGQGTRLTVV.